This T cell receptor (beta chain) is drawn from a study of post-analysis software for immune sequencing data. The overall study: Relapsing-remitting, secondary progressive and progressive-relapsing multiple sclerosis were all included among the disease courses.

Findings and caveats of the study: Elevated frequency relative to controls characterized several TRBV segments in patients, TRBV5-6, TRBV5-1 and TRBV20-1 among them. Controls' normalized Chao1 diversity significantly exceeded that of multiple sclerosis patients.

This clonotype was counted only a few times. Its antigen is not known. Prepared TCR beta cDNA libraries contained unique molecular identifiers. TCRdb re-called the PCR reads through MiXCR, storing one row per CDR3 protein. This table holds 170,000 or so distinct CDR3 sequences, approximately 30% found once. The CDR3 consists of 13 residues. Germline-derived CDR1 and CDR2 are SGHTA and FQGTGA. V was pared by 5 bases and J by 1 base, with 8 bases between. V and J are TRBV7-3 and TRBJ1-1; D unclear. The sequenced sample consisted of blood. The clonotype was recovered from a girl between 10 and 17 years old with multiple sclerosis. CDR3 coding DNA: TGTGCCAGCAGCCCCGACGCGAACACTGAAGCTTTCTTT. It is translated as CASSPDANTEAFF.